This record covers a single T cell receptor (beta chain). Original processing notes: Amplification from reference gene primers served as the basis for estimated nucleated cell counts. Sequencing used immunoSEQ multiplex PCR; TCRdb keeps in-frame clones, though not all of them. The V and J calls and the clone size are those of that table, but D and trimming were determined from the DNA. The data show 200,000 to 300,000 clones, with about four fifths seen just once and 3% to 4% held by the top ten. This entry comes from a study of blood T cell repertoires in COVID-19. In the study overall: Whether acute or convalescent, the COVID-19 samples came from the United States, Italy and Spain. PBMCs, B-cell-depleted T cells, or T cells provided the cDNA or gDNA that made up the material.

The CDR3 length is 14 residues. Germline CDR1 reads GTSNPN; CDR2 reads SVGIG (reference sequence). Between the trimmed V and J ends, which lost 1 base and 0 bases, there was a span of 7 bases. This chain connects TRBV30 to TRBJ1-3, with D hard to call. Sequencing was carried out using peripheral blood. This sequence originates from a woman under 30 with acute or convalescent COVID-19. The CDR3 DNA reads as TGTGCCTGGAGTGGTCAGGTCTCTGGAAACACCATATATTTT. Its translation is CAWSGQVSGNTIYF.